This T cell receptor (beta chain) derives from a study of blood T cell repertoires in COVID-19. Overall study context: Samples of COVID-19 (acute and convalescent) were obtained from the United States, Italy and Spain. T cells, B-cell-depleted T cells, or PBMCs supplied cDNA or gDNA.

Under the authors' procedure: Amplified reference gene primers provided the basis for estimating nucleated cell counts. The assay was immunoSEQ multiplex PCR, and TCRdb's table has in-frame clones only and misses some. V and J calls and clone size follow that table, whereas D and trimming were derived from the DNA. The sample lists approximately 170,000 clones, about 81% occurring once. Germline CDR1 and CDR2: MDHEN and SYDVKM. The CDR3 sequence is 15 residues long. V trimming: 6 bases; J trimming: 3 bases; junction bases outside the gene matches: 10. This TCR was sampled from a human donor in a cohort sampled during active COVID-19. The specimen was peripheral blood. This chain uses TRBV28 with TRBJ1-1; 7 bases match TRBD1. CDR3 sequence: CASRPDREGDTEAFF. The CDR3 nucleotides are TGTGCCAGCAGGCCTGACAGGGAAGGGGACACTGAAGCTTTCTTT.